This TCR beta chain was sequenced for a study of blood T cell repertoires in COVID-19. Across the study: Collection of acute and convalescent COVID-19 samples took place in the United States, Italy and Spain. PBMCs, B-cell-depleted T cells, or T cells provided the cDNA or gDNA that made up the material.

In the authors' workflow: Scientists estimated how many nucleated cells there were by amplifying reference gene primers. Sequencing used immunoSEQ multiplex PCR; TCRdb keeps in-frame clones, though not all of them. That table is the source of V, J and clone size, and D and trimming were worked out from the DNA. The data show some 240,000 clones, roughly 87% seen once. The germline CDR1 and CDR2 sequences are KGHSH and LQKENI. The CDR3 sequence is 16 residues long. V was trimmed by 0 bases and J by 8 bases, leaving 19 bases between them. This receptor was taken from a woman aged 40 to 55 who had recovered from COVID-19. Sequencing was done on a sample of peripheral blood. The V gene is TRBV18, the J gene TRBJ1-2; possible D gene TRBD1, 5 bases. Written as DNA, the CDR3 is TGTGCCAGCTCACCACCTAACGCGGCAGGGTACAGGGGCTACACCTTC. Residues: CASSPPNAAGYRGYTF.